Below, 17 T cell receptor beta chains from the same sample are listed, as sequenced in a study of cytomegalovirus exposure and HLA in healthy donors listed by TCRdb under 2017. Library creation used the immunoSEQ multiplex PCR assay. For the multiplex PCR, a mixture combining 60 forward primers for TCR Vbeta segments and 13 reverse primers for TCR Jbeta segments was used. TCRdb carries this immuneACCESS record with in-frame sequences only. Its versions omit some clonotypes, under half of them owing to an unresolved V gene in the studies checked, with the rest unexplained. Recorded for this sample are approximately 110,000 clones; roughly 70% of them occurred a single time. The ten most abundant clones make up roughly 10% of the sample. Sequencing input: PBMCs. Receptors were obtained from a man aged 40-55 years in good health and CMV-seropositive.

The rearrangement uses TRBV5-4 and TRBJ2-5, with TRBD1 matching over 7 bases. Looked up from germline, CDR1 is SGHNT and CDR2 is YYREEE (reference sequence). V trimming: 7 bases; J trimming: 5 bases; junction bases outside the gene matches: 5. The CDR3 consists of 12 residues. The CDR3 bases are TGTGCCAGCGCAGGGGGTAACGAGACCCAGTACTTC. Protein: CASAGGNETQYF.

The chain is built from TRBV10-2 and TRBJ2-6; 7 nucleotides align to TRBD1. The CDR3 has 16 residues. Trimming removed 3 bases from V and 0 bases from J; junction bases left unmatched: 2. Germline CDR1 and CDR2: WSHSY and SAAADI. The CDR3 here is CASSETGASGANVLTF. In DNA, the CDR3 is TGCGCCAGCAGTGAAACAGGGGCCTCTGGGGCCAACGTCCTGACTTTC.

The rearrangement links TRBV4-3 to TRBJ2-1; 8 bases are shared with TRBD2. The CDR3 extends over 13 amino acids. In germline, CDR1 is LGHNA, CDR2 YSLEER. After removal of 3 bases from V and 10 bases from J, the junction contained 5 bases not matched to a gene. Here the CDR3 DNA reads TGCGCCAGCAGCCATACGGGACTAGAGGAGCAGTTCTTC. Amino acids: CASSHTGLEEQFF.

This sequence joins TRBV5-4 and TRBJ1-4; 7 nucleotides line up with TRBD1. Germline lookup yields CDR1 SGHNT and CDR2 YYREEE (reference sequence). This CDR3 has 15 residues. The trim removed 4 bases at V and 4 bases at J, leaving 7 bases unmatched. CDR3 DNA: TGTGCCAGCAGCAGCGCCGGGACAGATAATGAAAAACTGTTTTTT. Its translation: CASSSAGTDNEKLFF.

This clone came up a few times. The chain employs TRBV6-4 and TRBJ2-3, with 7 bases matching TRBD2. This CDR3 comprises 15 residues. V lost 3 bases, J lost 0 bases, and 3 bases stayed unmatched. CDR1 MRHNA and CDR2 SNTAGT come from the germline V gene. The CDR3 sequence: CASSEGSGSTDTQYF. In DNA, the CDR3 is TGTGCCAGCAGTGAGGGTAGCGGGAGCACAGATACGCAGTATTTT.

The chain recombines TRBV5-8 with TRBJ2-7, with 8 bases matching TRBD1. J was trimmed by 2 bases and V by 4 bases; bases with no gene match: 8. Germline V gives CDR1 SGHTS, CDR2 YDEGEE. The CDR3 has 15 amino acids. CDR3: CASSGGQERPYEQYV. The CDR3 DNA is TGTGCCAGCAGCGGGGGACAGGAGAGGCCCTACGAGCAGTACGTC.

The chain combines TRBV5-4 with TRBJ2-7; 11 positions match TRBD1. The germline V gene has CDR1 SGHNT and CDR2 YYREEE (reference sequence). V was pared by 4 bases and J by 1 base, with 7 bases of the junction left unmatched. The CDR3 runs to 16 residues. CDR3 DNA sequence: TGTGCCAGCAGCCGAGGGGGACAGGGGGGGTCCTACGAGCAGTACTTC. Its translation: CASSRGGQGGSYEQYF.

This clone came up a few times. The V call is TRBV28, the J call TRBJ1-1; D possibly corresponds to TRBD1 (6 bases). Trimming left V 0 bases short and J 4 bases short, with 15 bases between. The CDR3 is 16 residues long. The V gene's germline CDR1 is MDHEN and CDR2 SYDVKM. This CDR3 reads CASSLWSGGSRTEAFF. The CDR3 DNA follows: TGTGCCAGCAGTTTATGGTCTGGGGGCTCTCGCACTGAAGCTTTCTTT.

About this clone itself: This sample includes further DNA sequences coding for the same CDR3. The V gene is TRBV27, the J gene TRBJ1-1, with D maybe TRBD1 (6 bases). CDR3 length equals 13 residues. The V and J ends lost 2 bases and 4 bases respectively, with 8 bases between them. The V gene's germline CDR1 is MNHEY and CDR2 SMNVEV (reference sequence). The DNA for the CDR3 is TGTGCCAGCAGTTTACAGGGGAGCACTGAAGCTTTCTTT. Amino acid sequence: CASSLQGSTEAFF.

V gene TRBV7-8 combines with J gene TRBJ2-3; 11 bases are a match to TRBD2. CDR1 and CDR2 (germline): SGHVS, FQNEAQ. V was clipped by 5 bases and J by 2 bases; unmatched bases: 6. The CDR3 runs 16 residues. The CDR3 DNA follows: TGTGCCAGCAGCCAAAGACTAGCGGGAAACACAGATACGCAGTATTTT. Its translation: CASSQRLAGNTDTQYF.

This clone was recorded a few times. The chain joins TRBV7-9 to TRBJ2-3; tentative D call: TRBD2 (6 bases). The V end lost 7 bases, the J end lost 5 bases, and 13 bases lay between the germline ends. The CDR3 consists of 13 residues. CDR1 and CDR2 (germline): SEHNR, FQNEAQ (reference sequence). The CDR3 reads CASNPGGEDTQYF. CDR3 bases: TGTGCCAGCAACCCTGGAGGGGAAGATACGCAGTATTTT.

The chain employs TRBV7-3 and TRBJ2-2; 9 bases are shared with TRBD1. V lost 4 bases, J lost 5 bases, and 2 bases stayed unmatched. The CDR3 is 14 amino acids. The germline V gene has CDR1 SGHTA and CDR2 FQGTGA. CDR3: CASSSGQGTGELFF. The CDR3 nucleotides are TGTGCCAGCAGCTCTGGACAGGGGACCGGGGAGCTGTTTTTT.

The chain uses TRBV2 and TRBJ1-4; TRBD1 is a possible D gene (5 bases). The CDR3 loop spans 16 amino acids. CDR1 is SNHLY, CDR2 FYNNEI, per germline. Trimming shortened V by 1 base and J by 7 bases, and 16 bases separated the two germline ends. The chain's CDR3 is CASSEGMGQGGEKLFF. The CDR3 nucleotides are TGTGCCAGCAGTGAAGGGATGGGTCAGGGAGGTGAAAAACTGTTTTTT.

The J gene is TRBJ2-3, the V gene TRBV27; 12 bases map to TRBD2. Germline-derived CDR1 and CDR2 are MNHEY and SMNVEV (reference sequence). This CDR3 comprises 16 residues. J lost 6 bases, V lost 4 bases, and 8 bases had no gene match. This CDR3 reads CASSSLLAGGPDTQYF. In DNA, the CDR3 is TGTGCCAGCAGTTCCTTACTAGCGGGAGGCCCCGATACGCAGTATTTT.

This chain links TRBV6-6 with TRBJ2-7; weak D call: TRBD1 (5 bases). Germline V gene lookup returns CDR1 MNHNY and CDR2 SVGAGI (reference sequence). The V end was cut by 2 bases, the J end by 4 bases, with 9 bases between. The CDR3 contains 13 residues. The CDR3 here is CASSYLRGYEQYF. In DNA form, the CDR3 reads TGTGCCAGCAGTTACCTTAGGGGATACGAGCAGTACTTC.

The rearrangement joins TRBV4-1 to TRBJ2-7; 10 nucleotides agree with TRBD1. Germline V gene sequence: CDR1 MGHRA, CDR2 YSYEKL. V shed 0 bases, J shed 3 bases, and the junction held 2 bases outside the gene matches. The length of the CDR3 is 15 residues. CDR3 sequence reads: CASSQEWDRGYEQYV. The CDR3 DNA is TGCGCCAGCAGCCAAGAGTGGGACAGGGGCTACGAGCAGTACGTC.

The V gene is TRBV5-6, the J gene TRBJ1-1; possible D gene TRBD1, 5 bases. Looked up from germline, CDR1 is SGHDT and CDR2 is YYEEEE. This CDR3 is built from 17 residues. V lost 0 bases and J 0 bases, leaving 15 bases between the germline ends. CDR3 protein: CASSLVRQAGMNTEAFF. The CDR3 coding sequence is TGTGCCAGCAGCTTGGTCCGGCAGGCAGGGATGAACACTGAAGCTTTCTTT.